This T cell receptor beta chain was obtained from a study of TIL therapy for anti-PD-1-resistant metastatic lung cancer. This clone was seen a few times. Noted time point: pre-treatment sample, taken before nivolumab and TIL therapy. The immunoSEQ assay was v3. Each library reached some 2 million read pairs, or 5-6 million at deep level. Data came from immunoSEQ multiplex PCR; TCRdb stores just in-frame clones and leaves some out. Of tens of thousands of clones listed, around 67% are singletons. The V and J ends lost 0 bases and 5 bases respectively, with 16 bases between them. Germline-derived CDR1 and CDR2 are LNHNV and YYDKDF (reference sequence). The CDR3 contains 16 residues.

The sequenced sample was blood, obtained at baseline. The clonotype originates from a person between 30 and 79 years old with non-small cell lung cancer. The chain uses TRBV15 and TRBJ2-5, with D tentatively TRBD2 (6 bases). The chain's CDR3 is CATSRDFPSAGETQYF. The CDR3 bases are TGTGCCACCAGCAGAGATTTCCCCTCTGCGGGGGAGACCCAGTACTTC. Full variable domain (remainder filled in from reference TRBV15 and TRBJ2-5): DAMVIQNPRYQVTQFGKPVTLSCSQTLNHNVMYWYQQKSSQAPKLLFHYYDKDFNNEADTPDNFQSRRPNTSFCFLDIRSPGLGDTAMYLCATSRDFPSAGETQYFGPGTRLLVL.